This TCR beta chain was sequenced in a study of T cell responses to AZD1222 COVID-19 vaccine. Assay: immunoSEQ multiplex PCR; the TCRdb copy retains only in-frame clones and omits some. This repertoire shows under 110,000 clones, roughly 88% found once; its top ten account for over 4.5%. Concerning this clone: What it binds is unknown.

V dropped 2 bases and J dropped 5 bases, with 5 bases sitting between them. Germline V gives CDR1 SGHDT, CDR2 YYEEEE. This CDR3 is built from 12 residues. Findings and limits, study-wide: Clonal diversity was possibly underestimated; the donors were predominantly white British and more often female. Seropositive at baseline were only a handful of AZD1222 recipients. Repertoires were sampled only after the peak T cell response.

This receptor was obtained from an adult in good health. Sample: peripheral blood, taken on day 0 of AZD1222 vaccination. The chain combines TRBV5-6 with TRBJ1-5; D ambiguous. CDR3: CASSLLYQPQHF. Written as DNA, the CDR3 is TGTGCCAGCAGCTTACTTTATCAGCCCCAGCATTTT.